The 2 T cell receptor beta chains below all came from one sample that was sequenced in a study of blood T cell repertoires in COVID-19. Data came from immunoSEQ multiplex PCR; TCRdb stores just in-frame clones and leaves some out. The sample includes about 190,000 clones, roughly 86% of them seen just once. The source material was peripheral blood. These receptors were taken from a woman in her seventies with active or convalescent COVID-19.

The chain has TRBV24-1 and TRBJ2-1; a possible D gene is TRBD2 (5 bases). Germline lookup yields CDR1 KGHDR and CDR2 SFDVKD. The V and J ends lost 4 bases and 7 bases respectively, with 13 bases between them. The CDR3 sequence is 14 residues long. The CDR3 coding sequence is TGTGCCACCAGTGACCCGCGGGCACGTAATGAGCAGTTCTTC. Translating gives CATSDPRARNEQFF.

CDR3 nucleotide sequence: TGTGCCAGCAGTTTGGAGGCTTGGGGCTATGGCTACACCTTC. Residues: CASSLEAWGYGYTF. V gene TRBV28 combines with J gene TRBJ1-2, with D uncertain. The ends were cut back, 3 bases at V and 4 bases at J, with 12 bases in the middle. The CDR3 length is 14 residues. Germline CDR1 and CDR2: MDHEN and SYDVKM.